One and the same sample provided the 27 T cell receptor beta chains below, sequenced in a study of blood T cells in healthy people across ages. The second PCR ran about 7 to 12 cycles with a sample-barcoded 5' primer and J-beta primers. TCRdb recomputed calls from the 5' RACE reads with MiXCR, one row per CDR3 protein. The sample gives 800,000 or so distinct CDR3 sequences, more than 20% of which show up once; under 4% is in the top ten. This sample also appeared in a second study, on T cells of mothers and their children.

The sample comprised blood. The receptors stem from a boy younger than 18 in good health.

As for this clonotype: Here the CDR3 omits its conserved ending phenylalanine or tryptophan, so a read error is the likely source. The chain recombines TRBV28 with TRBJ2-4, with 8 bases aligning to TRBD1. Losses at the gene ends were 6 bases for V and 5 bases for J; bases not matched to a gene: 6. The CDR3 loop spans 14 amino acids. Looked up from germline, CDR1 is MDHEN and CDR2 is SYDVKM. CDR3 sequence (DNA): TGTGCCAGCAGACTAACAGGGGGACAAAACATTCAGTACCTC. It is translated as CASRLTGGQNIQYL.

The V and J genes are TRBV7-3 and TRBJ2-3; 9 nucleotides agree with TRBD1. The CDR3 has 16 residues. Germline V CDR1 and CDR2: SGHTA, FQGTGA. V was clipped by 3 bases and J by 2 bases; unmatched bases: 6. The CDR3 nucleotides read TGTGCCAGCAGCTTCGGGACAGGGTATTTCACAGATACGCAGTATTTT. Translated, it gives CASSFGTGYFTDTQYF.

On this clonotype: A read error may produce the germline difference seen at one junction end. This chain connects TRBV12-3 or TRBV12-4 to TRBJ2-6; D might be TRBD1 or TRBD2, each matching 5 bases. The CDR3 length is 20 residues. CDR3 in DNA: TGTGCCAGCAGTTCCCGGGGACGGAAGATCCAACCATCTGGGGCCAACGTCCCGACTTTC. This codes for CASSSRGRKIQPSGANVPTF.

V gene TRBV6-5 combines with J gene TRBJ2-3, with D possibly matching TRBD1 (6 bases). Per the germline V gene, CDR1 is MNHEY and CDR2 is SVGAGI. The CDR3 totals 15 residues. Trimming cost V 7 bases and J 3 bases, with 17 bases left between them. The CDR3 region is CASIPTLTGTDTQYF. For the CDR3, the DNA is TGTGCCAGCATCCCGACTCTAACAGGGACAGATACGCAGTATTTT.

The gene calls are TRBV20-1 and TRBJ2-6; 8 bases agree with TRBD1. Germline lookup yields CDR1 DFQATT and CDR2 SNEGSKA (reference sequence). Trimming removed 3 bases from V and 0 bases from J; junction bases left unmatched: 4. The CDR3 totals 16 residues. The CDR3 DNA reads TGCAGTGCTAGCCGACAGGGGTACTCTGGGGCCAACGTCCTGACTTTC. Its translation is CSASRQGYSGANVLTF.

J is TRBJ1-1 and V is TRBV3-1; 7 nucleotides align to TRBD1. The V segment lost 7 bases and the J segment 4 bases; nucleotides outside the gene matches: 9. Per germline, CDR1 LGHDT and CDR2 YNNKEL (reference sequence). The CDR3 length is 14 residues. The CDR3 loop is CASKGQNIITEAFF. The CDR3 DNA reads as TGTGCCAGCAAGGGACAGAACATTATCACTGAAGCTTTCTTT.

The CDR3 sequence: CASKSDGLTYEQYF. The DNA of the CDR3 is TGTGCCAGCAAAAGTGACGGGCTAACCTACGAGCAGTACTTC. V gene TRBV12-3 or TRBV12-4 combines with J gene TRBJ2-7; D remains ambiguous. The CDR3 length is 14 residues. The ends were cut back, 7 bases at V and 2 bases at J, with 15 bases in the middle.

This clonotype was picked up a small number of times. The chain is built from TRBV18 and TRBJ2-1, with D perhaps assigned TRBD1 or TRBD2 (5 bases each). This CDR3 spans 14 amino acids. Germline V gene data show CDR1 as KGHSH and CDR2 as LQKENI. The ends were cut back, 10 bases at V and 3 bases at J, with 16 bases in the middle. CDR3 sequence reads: CATTRDPNYNEQFF. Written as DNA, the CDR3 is TGTGCCACCACCCGGGACCCGAACTACAATGAGCAGTTCTTC.

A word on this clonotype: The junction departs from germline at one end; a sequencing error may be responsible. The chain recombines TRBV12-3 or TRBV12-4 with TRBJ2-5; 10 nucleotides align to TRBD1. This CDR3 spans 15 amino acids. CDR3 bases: TGTGCCAGCAGTCACGGGACAGGGGTCTACAATGAGCAGATCTTC. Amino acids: CASSHGTGVYNEQIF.

The CDR3 spells CASTPGGLAKNIQYF. The CDR3 nucleotides are TGTGCTTCGACCCCGGGGGGACTAGCCAAAAACATTCAGTACTTC. The chain uses TRBV12-5 and TRBJ2-4; 7 bases line up with TRBD2. The CDR3 contains 15 residues. J lost 0 bases, V lost 11 bases, and 10 bases had no gene match. The germline V gene encodes CDR1 LGHNT and CDR2 FRNRAP.

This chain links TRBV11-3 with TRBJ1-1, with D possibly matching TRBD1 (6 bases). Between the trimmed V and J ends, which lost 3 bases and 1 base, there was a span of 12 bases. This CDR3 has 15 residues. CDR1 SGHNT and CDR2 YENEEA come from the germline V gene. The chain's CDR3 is CASSFATGRNTEAFF. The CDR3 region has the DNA TGTGCCAGCAGCTTTGCCACAGGGAGGAACACTGAAGCTTTCTTT.

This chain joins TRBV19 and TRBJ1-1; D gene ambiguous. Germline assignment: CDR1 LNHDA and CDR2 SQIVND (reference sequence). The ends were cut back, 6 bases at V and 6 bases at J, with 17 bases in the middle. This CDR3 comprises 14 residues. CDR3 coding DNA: TGTGCCAGTAGACAAGAAAGTCGGGGTCCTGAAGCTTTCTTT. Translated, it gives CASRQESRGPEAFF.

The CDR3 nucleotides read TGTGCCAGCAGCGCCCTCCAGGGAAGCTCTGGGGCCAACGTCCTGACTTTC. Its translation: CASSALQGSSGANVLTF. The chain couples TRBV9 to TRBJ2-6, with TRBD1 as a possible D gene (5 bases). V was trimmed by 3 bases and J by 0 bases, leaving 13 bases between them. The CDR3 is made up of 17 amino acids. Germline assignment: CDR1 SGDLS and CDR2 YYNGEE.

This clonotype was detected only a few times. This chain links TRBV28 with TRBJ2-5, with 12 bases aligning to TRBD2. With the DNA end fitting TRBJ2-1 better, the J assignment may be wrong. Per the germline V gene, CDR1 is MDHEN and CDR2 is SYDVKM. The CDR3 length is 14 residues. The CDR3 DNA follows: TGTGCCAGCAGTTCTAGCGGGGGGGACAATGAGCAGTTCTTC. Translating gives CASSSSGGDNEQFF.

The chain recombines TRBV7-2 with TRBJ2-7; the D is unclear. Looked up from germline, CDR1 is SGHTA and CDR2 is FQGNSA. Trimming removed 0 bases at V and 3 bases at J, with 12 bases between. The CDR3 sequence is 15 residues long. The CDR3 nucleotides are TGTGCCAGCAGCTTAGCGAGCCCGGCCGGCTACGAGCAGTACTTC. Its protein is CASSLASPAGYEQYF.

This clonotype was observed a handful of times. The CDR3 bases are TGCAGTGCTAGAGATCCCCTTGAGATAGGGAATGGCTACACCTTC. It translates to CSARDPLEIGNGYTF. The J gene is TRBJ1-2, the V gene TRBV20-1; no firm D call. V lost 0 bases and J lost 6, with 17 bases in between. The CDR3 loop spans 15 amino acids. CDR1 is DFQATT, CDR2 SNEGSKA, per germline (reference sequence).

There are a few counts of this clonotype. The DNA of the CDR3 is TGCGCCAGCACCTGGACAGACGTTTCAAGCTCCTACGAGCAGTACTTC. Translation: CASTWTDVSSSYEQYF. The chain recombines TRBV4-1 with TRBJ2-7; D possibly corresponds to TRBD1 (6 bases). The V end was cut by 7 bases, the J end by 0 bases, with 19 bases between. Germline V CDR1 and CDR2: MGHRA, YSYEKL. The CDR3 length is 16 residues.

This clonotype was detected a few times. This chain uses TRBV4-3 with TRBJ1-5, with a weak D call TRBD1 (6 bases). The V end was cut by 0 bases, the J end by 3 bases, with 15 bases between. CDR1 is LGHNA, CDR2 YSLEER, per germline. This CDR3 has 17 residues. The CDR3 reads CASSQDLPGQPNQPQHF. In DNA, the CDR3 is TGCGCCAGCAGCCAAGATCTTCCAGGACAGCCCAATCAGCCCCAGCATTTT.

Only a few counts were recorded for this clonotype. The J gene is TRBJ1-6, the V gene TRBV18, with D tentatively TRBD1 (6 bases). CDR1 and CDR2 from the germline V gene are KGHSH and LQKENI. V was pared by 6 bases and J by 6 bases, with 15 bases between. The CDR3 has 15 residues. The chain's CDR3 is CASSQDRSSNSPLHF. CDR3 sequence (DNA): TGTGCCAGCTCTCAAGACAGGTCGAGTAATTCACCCCTCCACTTT. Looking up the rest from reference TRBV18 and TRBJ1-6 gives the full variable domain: NAGVMQNPRHLVRRRGQEARLRCSPMKGHSHVYWYRQLPEEGLKFMVYLQKENIIDESGMPKERFSAEFPKEGPSILRIQQVVRGDSAAYFCASSQDRSSNSPLHFGNGTRLTVT.

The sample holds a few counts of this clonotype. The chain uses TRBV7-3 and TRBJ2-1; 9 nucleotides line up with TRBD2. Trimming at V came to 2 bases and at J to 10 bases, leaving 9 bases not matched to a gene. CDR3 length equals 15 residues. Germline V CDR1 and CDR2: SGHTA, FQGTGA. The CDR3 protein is CASSLDGGGGREQFF. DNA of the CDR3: TGTGCCAGCAGCTTAGATGGCGGGGGGGGTCGGGAGCAGTTCTTC.

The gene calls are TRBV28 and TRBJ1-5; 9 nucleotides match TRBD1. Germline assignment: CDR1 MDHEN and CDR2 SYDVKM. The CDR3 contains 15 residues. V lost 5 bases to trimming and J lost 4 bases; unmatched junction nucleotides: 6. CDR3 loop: CASSRVGQGNQPQHF. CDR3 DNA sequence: TGTGCCAGCAGTCGGGTGGGACAGGGAAATCAGCCCCAGCATTTT.

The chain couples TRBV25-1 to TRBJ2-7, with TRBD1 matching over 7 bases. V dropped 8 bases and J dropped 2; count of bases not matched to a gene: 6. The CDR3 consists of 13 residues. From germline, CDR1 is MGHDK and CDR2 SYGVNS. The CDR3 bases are TGTGCCAGCGGAACAGGGGAGCCCTACGAGCAGTACTTC. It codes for CASGTGEPYEQYF.

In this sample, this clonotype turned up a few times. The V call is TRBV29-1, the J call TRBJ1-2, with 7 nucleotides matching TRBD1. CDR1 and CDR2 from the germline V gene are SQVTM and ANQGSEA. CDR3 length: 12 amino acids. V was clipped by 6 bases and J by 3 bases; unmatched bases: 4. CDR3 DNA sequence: TGCAGCGTCCTAGGGACAGACTATGGCTACACCTTC. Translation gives CSVLGTDYGYTF.

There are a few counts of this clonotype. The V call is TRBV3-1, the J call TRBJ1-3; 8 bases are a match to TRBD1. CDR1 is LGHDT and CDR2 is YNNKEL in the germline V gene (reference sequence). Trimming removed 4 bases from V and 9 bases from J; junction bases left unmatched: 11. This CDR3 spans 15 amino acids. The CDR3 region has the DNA TGTGCCAGCAGCCCCCCGGGACAGGTAACTGGCACCATATATTTT. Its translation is CASSPPGQVTGTIYF.

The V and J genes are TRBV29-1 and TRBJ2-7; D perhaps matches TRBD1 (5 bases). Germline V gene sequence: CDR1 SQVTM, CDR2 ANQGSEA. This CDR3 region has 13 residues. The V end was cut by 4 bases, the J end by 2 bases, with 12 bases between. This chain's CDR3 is CSVVLAGTYEQYF. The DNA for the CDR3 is TGCAGCGTTGTGTTGGCAGGGACCTACGAGCAGTACTTC.

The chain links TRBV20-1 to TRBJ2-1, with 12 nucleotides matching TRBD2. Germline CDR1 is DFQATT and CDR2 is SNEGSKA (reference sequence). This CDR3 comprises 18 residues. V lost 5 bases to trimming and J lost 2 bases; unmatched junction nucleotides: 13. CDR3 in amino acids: CSAEGLAGGKSPYNEQFF. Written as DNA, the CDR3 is TGCAGTGCTGAGGGGCTAGCGGGGGGGAAAAGCCCCTACAATGAGCAGTTCTTC.

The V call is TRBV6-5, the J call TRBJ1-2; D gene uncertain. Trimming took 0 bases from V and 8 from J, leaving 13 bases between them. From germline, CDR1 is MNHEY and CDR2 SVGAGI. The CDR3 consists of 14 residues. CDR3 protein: CASSYSNQVGGYTF. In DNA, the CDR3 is TGTGCCAGCAGTTACTCGAATCAGGTGGGAGGCTACACCTTC.